These T cell receptor beta chains were read from a single sample in a study of CD8 T cells in Susac syndrome. TCRdb used MiXCR to reprocess the immunoSEQ multiplex PCR reads, holding one entry per CDR3 protein. The sample lists about 290,000 distinct CDR3 sequences; approximately 85% were seen once. Sequenced material: CD8+ T cells from PBMCs. The receptor source for this set is a human donor with multiple sclerosis. CDR3s include the opening cysteine and the closing phenylalanine or tryptophan. Each record gives: CDR3 protein, CDR3 DNA, D gene, J gene, V gene, clone size. The D gene is left open where the match is weak. Rows may omit the clone size; those that give it use once, few, many or a size class.

CDR3 protein: CAWKGPTLAWGYTF; CDR3 DNA: TGTGCCTGGAAGGGACCGACCCTCGCCTGGGGCTACACCTTC; D gene: -; J gene: TRBJ1-2; V gene: TRBV30; clone size: -
CDR3 protein: CASSVHTRTNLNTEAFF; CDR3 DNA: TGTGCCAGCAGCGTACACACCCGGACCAATCTGAACACTGAAGCTTTCTTT; D gene: -; J gene: TRBJ1-1; V gene: TRBV6-1; clone size: -
CDR3 protein: CASTGIQETQYF; CDR3 DNA: TGTGCCAGTACGGGTATCCAAGAGACCCAGTACTTC; D gene: -; J gene: TRBJ2-5; V gene: TRBV28; clone size: -
CDR3 protein: CASAPGQGLSYEQYF; CDR3 DNA: TGTGCCAGCGCGCCGGGACAGGGCCTATCCTACGAGCAGTACTTC; D gene: TRBD1; J gene: TRBJ2-7; V gene: TRBV7-9; clone size: -
CDR3 protein: CAWSPGGTYEAFF; CDR3 DNA: TGTGCCTGGAGCCCGGGGGGGACCTACGAAGCTTTCTTT; D gene: -; J gene: TRBJ1-1; V gene: TRBV30; clone size: -
CDR3 protein: CSAREKVPGTGVTEAFF; CDR3 DNA: TGCAGTGCTAGAGAGAAAGTCCCGGGGACAGGGGTAACTGAAGCTTTCTTT; D gene: TRBD1; J gene: TRBJ1-1; V gene: TRBV20-1; clone size: -
CDR3 protein: CASSEGAMDRAFF; CDR3 DNA: TGCGCCAGCAGCGAAGGGGCTATGGACAGAGCTTTCTTT; D gene: -; J gene: TRBJ1-1; V gene: TRBV4-1; clone size: -
CDR3 protein: CASRGGVAATEAFF; CDR3 DNA: TGTGCCAGCAGAGGGGGAGTCGCCGCCACTGAAGCTTTCTTT; D gene: -; J gene: TRBJ1-1; V gene: TRBV7-9; clone size: -
CDR3 protein: CASSLLLRAHEQYF; CDR3 DNA: TGTGCCAGCAGCTTGTTATTGCGGGCCCACGAGCAGTACTTC; D gene: -; J gene: TRBJ2-7; V gene: TRBV5-6; clone size: -
CDR3 protein: CSASLYSGYTF; CDR3 DNA: TGCAGTGCTAGCCTTTATTCTGGCTACACCTTC; D gene: -; J gene: TRBJ1-2; V gene: TRBV20-1; clone size: -
CDR3 protein: CSARDTTGELFF; CDR3 DNA: TGCAGTGCTAGAGACACTACCGGGGAGCTGTTTTTT; D gene: -; J gene: TRBJ2-2; V gene: TRBV20-1; clone size: -
CDR3 protein: CASTQTSRIYNEQFF; CDR3 DNA: TGTGCCAGCACTCAAACGTCGCGGATCTACAATGAGCAGTTCTTC; D gene: -; J gene: TRBJ2-1; V gene: TRBV27; clone size: -
CDR3 protein: CASSPQPGDTEAFF; CDR3 DNA: TGTGCCAGCAGCCCCCAGCCAGGGGACACTGAAGCTTTCTTT; D gene: -; J gene: TRBJ1-1; V gene: TRBV9; clone size: -
CDR3 protein: CASNSGGRTEAFF; CDR3 DNA: TGTGCCAGCAACTCAGGGGGGAGAACTGAAGCTTTCTTT; D gene: TRBD1; J gene: TRBJ1-1; V gene: TRBV5-6; clone size: -
CDR3 protein: CASSPSGRDHEQFF; CDR3 DNA: TGTGCCAGCAGCCCTAGCGGGAGGGATCATGAGCAGTTCTTC; D gene: TRBD2; J gene: TRBJ2-1; V gene: TRBV11-3; clone size: -
CDR3 protein: CASSLLRLAGGPSFVDTQYF; CDR3 DNA: TGTGCCAGCAGCCTACTACGACTAGCGGGAGGGCCGAGCTTTGTAGATACGCAGTATTTT; D gene: TRBD2; J gene: TRBJ2-3; V gene: TRBV3-1; clone size: -
CDR3 protein: CASSQDIAGSGELFF; CDR3 DNA: TGTGCCAGCAGCCAAGATATAGCGGGAAGTGGGGAGCTGTTTTTT; D gene: TRBD2; J gene: TRBJ2-2; V gene: TRBV4-2; clone size: -
CDR3 protein: CASSQVAREEYEQYF; CDR3 DNA: TGCGCCAGCAGCCAAGTGGCGCGGGAGGAGTACGAGCAGTACTTC; D gene: TRBD2; J gene: TRBJ2-7; V gene: TRBV4-3; clone size: -
CDR3 protein: CAWRRNPGTGADEQYF; CDR3 DNA: TGTGCCTGGAGGAGGAACCCCGGGACAGGGGCGGACGAGCAGTACTTC; D gene: TRBD1; J gene: TRBJ2-7; V gene: TRBV30; clone size: -
CDR3 protein: CASSFYLAGRTDTQYF; CDR3 DNA: TGTGCCAGCAGCTTCTATCTAGCGGGCCGCACAGATACGCAGTATTTT; D gene: TRBD2; J gene: TRBJ2-3; V gene: TRBV7-8; clone size: -
CDR3 protein: CSAQEETQYF; CDR3 DNA: TGCAGTGCTCAAGAAGAGACCCAGTACTTC; D gene: -; J gene: TRBJ2-5; V gene: TRBV20-1; clone size: -
CDR3 protein: CASSLTGVYEQYF; CDR3 DNA: TGTGCCAGCAGCTTGACAGGGGTCTACGAGCAGTACTTC; D gene: TRBD1; J gene: TRBJ2-7; V gene: TRBV27; clone size: few
CDR3 protein: CASSVAGTGTGPYNEQFF; CDR3 DNA: TGTGCCAGCAGCGTAGCTGGGACCGGGACAGGGCCCTACAATGAGCAGTTCTTC; D gene: TRBD1; J gene: TRBJ2-1; V gene: TRBV9; clone size: -
CDR3 protein: CASSLDLGTYYEQYF; CDR3 DNA: TGTGCCAGCAGCTTAGATTTGGGGACTTACTACGAGCAGTACTTC; D gene: -; J gene: TRBJ2-7; V gene: TRBV7-9; clone size: -
CDR3 protein: CASKAAERNTEAFF; CDR3 DNA: TGTGCCAGTAAGGCGGCCGAGAGGAACACTGAAGCTTTCTTT; D gene: -; J gene: TRBJ1-1; V gene: TRBV19; clone size: -
CDR3 protein: CASSPPGAATQETQYF; CDR3 DNA: TGTGCCAGCAGCCCCCCCGGGGCGGCCACACAAGAGACCCAGTACTTC; D gene: -; J gene: TRBJ2-5; V gene: TRBV5-4; clone size: -
CDR3 protein: CASSGGDERYYEQYF; CDR3 DNA: TGTGCCAGCAGTGGAGGGGACGAGAGATACTACGAGCAGTACTTC; D gene: -; J gene: TRBJ2-7; V gene: TRBV2; clone size: -
CDR3 protein: CATSDFTGREETQYF; CDR3 DNA: TGTGCCACCAGTGATTTTACCGGGAGAGAAGAGACCCAGTACTTC; D gene: -; J gene: TRBJ2-5; V gene: TRBV24-1; clone size: once
CDR3 protein: CSVGGGMGYEQYF; CDR3 DNA: TGCAGCGTTGGAGGGGGTATGGGCTACGAGCAGTACTTC; D gene: -; J gene: TRBJ2-7; V gene: TRBV29-1; clone size: -
CDR3 protein: CAISEVAEDTQYF; CDR3 DNA: TGTGCCATCAGTGAGGTAGCTGAAGATACGCAGTATTTT; D gene: -; J gene: TRBJ2-3; V gene: TRBV10-3; clone size: -
CDR3 protein: CASSAHPGSYEQYF; CDR3 DNA: TGTGCCAGCAGCGCCCACCCGGGGAGCTACGAGCAGTACTTC; D gene: -; J gene: TRBJ2-7; V gene: TRBV7-2; clone size: few
CDR3 protein: CAWLDPGEKLFF; CDR3 DNA: TGTGCCTGGCTAGACCCCGGGGAAAAACTGTTTTTT; D gene: -; J gene: TRBJ1-4; V gene: TRBV30; clone size: -
CDR3 protein: CSVTGHKASTDTQYF; CDR3 DNA: TGCAGCGTTACCGGACACAAGGCTAGCACAGATACGCAGTATTTT; D gene: -; J gene: TRBJ2-3; V gene: TRBV29-1; clone size: -
CDR3 protein: CASSSDVAVDTQYF; CDR3 DNA: TGTGCCAGCAGCTCGGACGTAGCGGTTGATACGCAGTATTTT; D gene: -; J gene: TRBJ2-3; V gene: TRBV5-4; clone size: few
CDR3 protein: CASSLGGSCEKLFF; CDR3 DNA: TGCGCCAGCAGTCTCGGCGGATCCTGTGAAAAACTGTTTTTT; D gene: -; J gene: TRBJ1-4; V gene: TRBV23-1; clone size: -
CDR3 protein: CASSFGTAAYNEQFF; CDR3 DNA: TGTGCCAGCAGCTTCGGGACAGCAGCCTACAATGAGCAGTTCTTC; D gene: TRBD1; J gene: TRBJ2-1; V gene: TRBV7-6; clone size: -
CDR3 protein: CASSLIVDSNTEAFF; CDR3 DNA: TGTGCCAGCAGCCTGATAGTAGACAGTAACACTGAAGCTTTCTTT; D gene: -; J gene: TRBJ1-1; V gene: TRBV5-4; clone size: -
CDR3 protein: CASSLALGANVLTF; CDR3 DNA: TGTGCCAGCAGCTTAGCCCTGGGGGCCAACGTCCTGACTTTC; D gene: -; J gene: TRBJ2-6; V gene: TRBV7-6; clone size: -
CDR3 protein: CSARDLAGGFEQYF; CDR3 DNA: TGCAGTGCTAGAGATTTAGCGGGAGGCTTCGAGCAGTACTTC; D gene: TRBD2; J gene: TRBJ2-7; V gene: TRBV20-1; clone size: -
CDR3 protein: CASSLVGGYGYTF; CDR3 DNA: TGTGCCAGCAGCTTAGTAGGGGGCTATGGCTACACCTTC; D gene: -; J gene: TRBJ1-2; V gene: TRBV7-9; clone size: few
CDR3 protein: CASSIARSSYNEQFF; CDR3 DNA: TGTGCCAGCAGTATAGCGCGGAGCTCCTACAATGAGCAGTTCTTC; D gene: -; J gene: TRBJ2-1; V gene: TRBV6-5; clone size: once
CDR3 protein: CASSQDVAGEIIAKNIQYF; CDR3 DNA: TGCGCCAGCAGCCAAGACGTAGCGGGAGAGATTATAGCCAAAAACATTCAGTACTTC; D gene: TRBD2; J gene: TRBJ2-4; V gene: TRBV4-3; clone size: -
CDR3 protein: CASSSNPAGQNTGELFF; CDR3 DNA: TGCGCCAGCAGCTCTAACCCAGCGGGACAGAACACCGGGGAGCTGTTTTTT; D gene: -; J gene: TRBJ2-2; V gene: TRBV5-1; clone size: few
CDR3 protein: CASSQLTAGLHEQYF; CDR3 DNA: TGCGCCAGCAGCCAACTAACGGCAGGCCTCCACGAGCAGTACTTC; D gene: -; J gene: TRBJ2-7; V gene: TRBV4-3; clone size: -
CDR3 protein: CASTRDLNQPQHF; CDR3 DNA: TGTGCCAGCACTAGAGACCTCAATCAGCCCCAGCATTTT; D gene: -; J gene: TRBJ1-5; V gene: TRBV27; clone size: -
CDR3 protein: CASWHGNYGYTF; CDR3 DNA: TGTGCCAGCTGGCACGGGAACTATGGCTACACCTTC; D gene: -; J gene: TRBJ1-2; V gene: TRBV12-3/TRBV12-4; clone size: once
CDR3 protein: CASSQDPPGDEQFF; CDR3 DNA: TGCGCCAGCAGCCAAGACCCCCCGGGGGATGAGCAGTTCTTC; D gene: -; J gene: TRBJ2-1; V gene: TRBV4-3; clone size: -
CDR3 protein: CASSYSRGGPTEAFF; CDR3 DNA: TGTGCCAGCAGTTACTCGCGAGGGGGGCCCACTGAAGCTTTCTTT; D gene: -; J gene: TRBJ1-1; V gene: TRBV6-5; clone size: -
CDR3 protein: CAWSEDSLPSNQPQHF; CDR3 DNA: TGTGCCTGGAGTGAGGACAGTCTACCTAGCAATCAGCCCCAGCATTTT; D gene: -; J gene: TRBJ1-5; V gene: TRBV30; clone size: once